This T cell receptor (beta chain) was obtained from a study of patients and donors after allogeneic stem cell transplantation. The CDR3 runs 15 residues. Trimming pared 1 base from V and 6 bases from J, leaving 12 bases between. CDR1 is SNHLY, CDR2 FYNNEI, per germline. TCRdb ran MiXCR on the RT-PCR reads and lists one entry per CDR3 protein. The table shows approximately 160,000 distinct CDR3 sequences, with 20% to 25% occurring only once. The TCR originated in a human donor who was either an allogeneic HSCT recipient or a stem cell or donor lymphocyte infusion donor (not recorded which). It is not recorded whose cells these are; they may come from a transplant donor. The chain links TRBV2 to TRBJ2-2; D perhaps matches TRBD1 (5 bases). What was sequenced was blood, either unsorted or a sorted T cell fraction (not recorded which). CDR3: CASSEDRQSPGELFF. DNA for the CDR3: TGTGCCAGCAGTGAAGATCGACAGTCCCCCGGGGAGCTGTTTTTT. Full variable domain (rest looked up from reference TRBV2 and TRBJ2-2): EPEVTQTPSHQVTQMGQEVILRCVPISNHLYFYWYRQILGQKVEFLVSFYNNEISEKSEIFDDQFSVERPDGSNFTLKIRSTKLEDSAMYFCASSEDRQSPGELFFGEGSRLTVL.